This is a list of T cell receptor beta chains from one sample in a study of patients and donors after allogeneic stem cell transplantation. Each CDR3 protein gets one entry after TCRdb re-called the RT-PCR reads with MiXCR. The data contain around 8,200 distinct CDR3 sequences, approximately 10% of them singletons. Sequencing input: blood, either unsorted or a sorted T cell fraction (not recorded which). Source of these receptors: a human donor who was either an allogeneic HSCT recipient or a stem cell or donor lymphocyte infusion donor (not recorded which). It is not recorded whose cells these are; they may come from a transplant donor. The CDR3 runs from the conserved cysteine through the conserved F or W. A D gene is named only where the DNA matches it firmly. Size values are once, few and many counts, or a class for expanded clones, and some rows have none.

D gene,V gene,clone size,J gene,CDR3 protein,CDR3 DNA
TRBD1,TRBV27,NA,TRBJ1-1,CASSRRQGLVTEAFF,TGTGCCAGCAGTCGTAGACAGGGATTAGTCACTGAAGCTTTCTTT
TRBD1,TRBV5-6,few,TRBJ1-6,CASSLLGDSSYNSPLHF,TGTGCCAGCAGCTTGCTGGGGGACAGCTCCTATAATTCACCCCTCCACTTT
NA,TRBV6-5,NA,TRBJ1-6,CASSRRGVEDSPLHF,TGTGCCAGCAGCCGCCGGGGGGTGGAGGATTCACCCCTCCACTTT
NA,TRBV20-1,many,TRBJ1-1,CSASDHMNTEAFF,TGCAGTGCTAGTGATCATATGAACACTGAAGCTTTCTTT
TRBD1,TRBV7-2,many,TRBJ2-1,CASSVFGAGGLSLGDNEQFF,TGTGCCAGCAGCGTCTTCGGGGCAGGGGGCCTATCCCTCGGGGACAATGAGCAGTTCTTC
NA,TRBV7-2,few,TRBJ2-2,CASSMRRGGGTGELFF,TGTGCCAGCAGCATGAGGCGGGGCGGAGGGACCGGGGAGCTGTTTTTT
NA,TRBV9,few,TRBJ2-6,CASSPSAGANVLTF,TGTGCCAGCAGTCCAAGCGCTGGGGCCAACGTCCTGACTTTC
NA,TRBV6-5,NA,TRBJ2-4,CASRQLGGAKNIQYF,TGTGCCAGCAGACAACTCGGGGGAGCCAAAAACATTCAGTACTTC
NA,TRBV6-5,NA,TRBJ1-4,CASSATRTNEKLFF,TGTGCCAGCAGTGCGACGAGAACTAATGAAAAACTGTTTTTT
NA,TRBV20-1,NA,TRBJ2-7,CSALVVAAGEQYF,TGCAGTGCCCTAGTCGTAGCGGCGGGCGAGCAGTACTTC
NA,TRBV5-5,NA,TRBJ2-1,CASSQWDASRVAVDEQFF,TGTGCCAGCAGCCAATGGGACGCCTCACGTGTCGCGGTGGATGAGCAGTTCTTC
NA,TRBV5-1,many,TRBJ1-1,CASQQGSVTEAFF,TGCGCCAGCCAACAGGGATCGGTCACTGAAGCTTTCTTT
TRBD2,TRBV4-3,NA,TRBJ2-5,CASSQEGGGAETQYF,TGCGCCAGCAGCCAAGAGGGCGGGGGGGCGGAGACCCAGTACTTC
NA,TRBV2,few,TRBJ1-1,CASSEREGTKAFF,TGTGCCAGCAGTGAGAGAGAAGGAACTAAAGCTTTCTTT
NA,TRBV27,few,TRBJ2-5,CASSLGWQETQYF,TGTGCCAGCAGTTTAGGATGGCAAGAGACCCAGTACTTC
NA,TRBV10-1,NA,TRBJ1-2,CASSDYRDYGYTF,TGCGCCAGCAGTGACTACAGGGACTATGGCTACACCTTC
NA,TRBV19,NA,TRBJ2-7,CASSMVGERSSYEQYF,TGTGCCAGTAGTATGGTCGGGGAGAGGAGCTCCTACGAGCAGTACTTC
TRBD2,TRBV19,NA,TRBJ2-1,CASQTGTSMGDEQFF,TGTGCCAGCCAAACCGGGACTAGCATGGGGGATGAGCAGTTCTTC
NA,TRBV9,NA,TRBJ2-3,CASSVAAEDTQYF,TGTGCCAGCAGCGTAGCCGCCGAGGATACGCAGTATTTT
NA,TRBV7-2,NA,TRBJ1-1,CASSPTAWDTEAFF,TGTGCCAGCAGTCCTACAGCGTGGGACACTGAAGCTTTCTTT
NA,TRBV25-1,NA,TRBJ2-1,CASSDGTVQINEQFF,TGTGCCAGCAGTGACGGCACAGTACAAATCAATGAGCAGTTCTTC
NA,TRBV11-2,many,TRBJ2-5,CASSFIGRGGETQYF,TGTGCCAGCAGCTTTATTGGGAGAGGAGGCGAGACCCAGTACTTC
NA,TRBV7-2,few,TRBJ1-1,CASSLSQAYPEAFF,TGTGCCAGCAGCTTGTCACAGGCTTACCCTGAAGCTTTCTTT
NA,TRBV5-6,NA,TRBJ2-6,CASSFTGANVLTF,TGTGCCAGCAGCTTCACTGGGGCCAACGTCCTGACTTTC
TRBD1,TRBV20-1,many,TRBJ1-2,CSARGGQNYGYTF,TGCAGTGCCAGGGGGGGACAAAACTATGGCTACACCTTC
NA,TRBV21-1,many,TRBJ1-5,CASTPRCSYSNQPQHF,TGTGCCAGCACCCCACGATGCAGCTATAGCAATCAGCCCCAGCATTTT
NA,TRBV29-1,few,TRBJ1-1,CSSLSPEGTEAFF,TGCAGCTCCTTATCTCCAGAAGGTACTGAAGCTTTCTTT
NA,TRBV6-1,many,TRBJ1-6,CASSDNKGPSPLHF,TGTGCCAGCAGTGATAACAAGGGCCCTTCACCCCTCCACTTT
NA,TRBV12-3/TRBV12-4,NA,TRBJ2-5,CASRTVGTETQYF,TGTGCCAGCAGGACCGTGGGGACGGAGACCCAGTACTTC
NA,TRBV18,NA,TRBJ1-1,CASSPRIVNTEAFF,TGTGCCAGCTCACCGCGAATTGTGAACACTGAAGCTTTCTTT
NA,TRBV6-2/TRBV6-3,few,TRBJ2-1,CASSPGLINEQFF,TGTGCCAGCAGCCCCGGACTAATCAATGAGCAGTTCTTC
NA,TRBV20-1,many,TRBJ2-7,CSARVSDYEQYF,TGCAGTGCTAGAGTTTCCGACTACGAGCAGTACTTC
TRBD2,TRBV12-3/TRBV12-4,few,TRBJ2-3,CASRGEGTAQYF,TGTGCCAGCAGGGGGGAGGGCACCGCGCAGTATTTT
NA,TRBV18,many,TRBJ1-1,CASSPTYKGNTEAFF,TGTGCCAGCTCACCCACTTACAAGGGGAACACTGAAGCTTTCTTT
NA,TRBV3-1,many,TRBJ2-3,CASSQDTDTQYF,TGTGCCAGCAGCCAAGATACGGATACGCAGTATTTT
NA,TRBV20-1,NA,TRBJ2-7,CSAPGPYPNEQYF,TGCAGTGCCCCGGGACCATACCCCAACGAGCAGTACTTC
NA,TRBV29-1,many,TRBJ1-2,CSDQAPGYGYTF,TGCAGCGACCAAGCGCCAGGGTATGGCTACACCTTC
NA,TRBV6-5,NA,TRBJ1-2,CASSTYSGTIYGYTF,TGTGCCAGCAGTACCTACTCCGGGACGATATATGGCTACACCTTC
NA,TRBV3-1,medium-sized,TRBJ2-3,CASSRGDLNTDTQYF,TGTGCCAGCAGCCGAGGGGACTTAAACACAGATACGCAGTATTTT
NA,TRBV6-6,NA,TRBJ2-1,CASTLDVSYTEQFF,TGTGCCAGCACCCTGGACGTCTCCTACACTGAGCAGTTCTTC
TRBD2,TRBV4-2,NA,TRBJ2-5,CASSPQGTSGTETQYF,TGTGCCAGCAGCCCGCAGGGAACTAGCGGGACCGAGACCCAGTACTTC
NA,TRBV7-2,few,TRBJ2-5,CASSFLTEGRETQYF,TGTGCCAGCAGCTTCCTGACAGAGGGAAGGGAGACCCAGTACTTC
TRBD1,TRBV12-3/TRBV12-4,NA,TRBJ2-1,CASTKDRTREQFF,TGTGCCAGCACCAAGGACAGGACACGTGAGCAGTTCTTC
NA,TRBV11-2,NA,TRBJ1-6,CASSLRRGGNSPLHF,TGTGCCAGCAGCTTACGCCGCGGGGGTAATTCACCCCTCCACTTT